A selection of T cell receptor beta chains follows, all from one sample in a study of cytomegalovirus exposure and HLA in healthy donors. Assay used: immunoSEQ multiplex PCR; TCRdb lists only in-frame clones, some missing. The table has approximately 150,000 clones, roughly 72% seen once. Sequencing was done on a sample of PBMCs. These receptors all stem from a man between 40 and 49 years old in good health and CMV-seronegative. The CDR3 runs from the conserved cysteine through the conserved F or W. The D gene is left open where the match is weak. Only part of the rows carry a size: once, few, many, or a class if the clone is expanded.

J	V	D	size	DNA	CDR3
TRBJ1-2	TRBV14	.	.	TGTGCCAGCAGCCAAGGGTGGACATCCGGCTACACCTTC	CASSQGWTSGYTF
TRBJ1-3	TRBV5-5	.	few	TGTGCCAGCAGCATACAGGGATCTGGAAACACCATATATTTT	CASSIQGSGNTIYF
TRBJ1-5	TRBV28	.	few	TGTGCCAGCAGTTTCGTATCAGGGGAAGATCAGCCCCAGCATTTT	CASSFVSGEDQPQHF
TRBJ2-3	TRBV29-1	.	.	TGCAGCGTGCGGACTAGCACAGATACGCAGTATTTT	CSVRTSTDTQYF
TRBJ1-2	TRBV5-5	.	.	TGTGCCAGCAGCTTGGACTGCGGCTACACCTTC	CASSLDCGYTF
TRBJ2-7	TRBV5-1	TRBD1	once	TGCGCCAGCAGCCCAAGGGACAGGGGGAACGAGCAGTACTTC	CASSPRDRGNEQYF
TRBJ2-2	TRBV27	.	few	TGTGCCTCCAAGCAGGGGTCGAACACCGGGGAGCTGTTTTTT	CASKQGSNTGELFF
TRBJ2-3	TRBV2	TRBD2	.	TGTGCCAGCAACGGACTAGCGGGGTTTCGGGCAGATACGCAGTATTTT	CASNGLAGFRADTQYF
TRBJ2-3	TRBV28	TRBD2	.	TGTGCCAGCAGTTTACCGGGACTAGCTACAGATACGCAGTATTTT	CASSLPGLATDTQYF
TRBJ2-7	TRBV10-3	TRBD1	.	TGTGCCATCAGTGACCAGGGACAGGGAATGGGCGAGCAGTACTTC	CAISDQGQGMGEQYF
TRBJ2-5	TRBV5-4	TRBD2	.	TGTGCCAGCAGCAGGACCGGGACTAGCGGAGAGACCCAGTACTTC	CASSRTGTSGETQYF
TRBJ1-3	TRBV15	.	.	TGTGCCACCAGCAGCGGGGGGGGCGTTCGAAACACCATATATTTT	CATSSGGGVRNTIYF
TRBJ2-7	TRBV27	.	.	TGTGCCAGCAGTTTATCGCCGGGGTTGGGCGAGCAGTACTTC	CASSLSPGLGEQYF
TRBJ1-1	TRBV7-9	.	.	TGTGCCAGCAGCGCCCAGGCCAGGGTTGCCACTGAAGCTTTCTTT	CASSAQARVATEAFF
TRBJ2-1	TRBV2	TRBD1	.	TGTGCCAGCAGTGATGGACAGGGTGTTTCCTACAATGAGCAGTTCTTC	CASSDGQGVSYNEQFF
TRBJ1-1	TRBV5-1	TRBD1	.	TGCGCCAGCAGCTCGGGCAGGGGGACCACTGAAGCTTTCTTT	CASSSGRGTTEAFF
TRBJ1-2	TRBV25-1	TRBD1	.	TGTGCCAGTGTGGACAGGGCCGGCTATGGCTACCCCTTC	CASVDRAGYGYPF
TRBJ2-7	TRBV11-2	.	.	TGTGCCAGCAGCGGGAGGAGCGGCGTCTACGAGCAGTACTTC	CASSGRSGVYEQYF
TRBJ2-7	TRBV5-4	.	.	TGTGCCAGCAGCTTGACACCTTCCTACGAGCAGTACTTC	CASSLTPSYEQYF
TRBJ2-7	TRBV27	.	once	TGTGCCAGCAGTTCCTCCTTCGGGTACGAGCAGTACTTC	CASSSSFGYEQYF